The source of this TCR beta chain is a study of OX40 agonist ivuxolimab in advanced cancers. Study context: The dose-escalation group included hepatocellular carcinoma, melanoma, renal cell carcinoma and head and neck cancer. Aged roughly 20 to 79 with a mean of around 60 years, they were approximately 80% male. Patients achieving partial responses numbered three: one hepatocellular carcinoma case and two cutaneous melanoma cases.

This clone was seen only once. Clones were read by immunoSEQ multiplex PCR, and TCRdb kept only the in-frame ones, dropping some. The sample includes 20,000 to 25,000 clones, about 65% seen only once; the top ten take 20% to 25%. CDR1 is MGHRA and CDR2 is YSYEKL in the germline V gene. Between the trimmed V and J ends, which lost 4 bases and 7 bases, there was a span of 14 bases. The CDR3 runs to 15 residues. The sequences come from CD4+ or CD8+ T cells sorted from blood, collected in a trial of the OX40 agonist ivuxolimab. The chain joins TRBV4-1 to TRBJ1-6; tentatively, D is TRBD1 (5 bases). The TCR was taken from an adult with an advanced solid tumor such as melanoma, head and neck, liver or kidney cancer. The CDR3 is CASSRGAGGNSPLHF. The CDR3 DNA is TGCGCCAGCAGCCGAGGGGCGGGGGGGAATTCACCCCTCCACTTT.